Listed below are T cell receptor beta chains from one sample, sequenced in a study of CD8+CD57+ T cells in acquired aplastic anemia. TCRdb fed the reads into MiXCR, producing one record per CDR3 protein. This sample has around 150,000 distinct CDR3 sequences, with around 48% found just once. Sample: sorted CD4+, CD8+, or CD8+CD57+ T cells (not recorded which) from PBMCs. These receptor sequences come from a human donor with aplastic anemia. Both conserved end residues are part of each CDR3. Each record gives: clone size, V gene, D gene, J gene, CDR3 protein, CDR3 DNA. The D gene is left open where the match is weak. Expanded clones get a size class; other rows say once, few or many, or leave the size out.

NA,TRBV10-3,TRBD1,TRBJ2-1,CAIGQGRSEQFF,TGTGCCATCGGACAGGGGAGGAGTGAGCAGTTCTTC
few,TRBV10-3,NA,TRBJ1-1,CAISGGNTEAFF,TGTGCCATCAGTGGGGGTAACACTGAAGCTTTCTTT
many,TRBV6-1,TRBD2,TRBJ2-3,CASSGLAGVRSTDTQYF,TGTGCCAGCAGTGGACTAGCGGGAGTTCGAAGCACAGATACGCAGTATTTT
many,TRBV5-1,TRBD1,TRBJ2-5,CASSWLGTGAETQYF,TGCGCCAGCAGCTGGCTTGGGACAGGGGCAGAGACCCAGTACTTC
few,TRBV2,NA,TRBJ1-1,CASRGGEGGTEAFF,TGTGCCAGCAGGGGGGGGGAGGGCGGCACTGAAGCTTTCTTT
many,TRBV20-1,TRBD1,TRBJ1-1,CSARGQINTEAFF,TGCAGTGCTAGGGGACAGATAAACACTGAAGCTTTCTTT
many,TRBV24-1,TRBD2,TRBJ2-1,CATSEAGEGKKFF,TGTGCCACCAGTGAGGCGGGGGAAGGCAAGAAGTTCTTC
many,TRBV29-1,NA,TRBJ2-1,CSVGSAGGSYNEQFF,TGCAGCGTAGGCAGCGCAGGGGGGTCCTACAATGAGCAGTTCTTC
NA,TRBV4-1,NA,TRBJ2-1,CASSHTVGEQFF,TGCGCCAGCAGCCACACCGTTGGTGAGCAGTTCTTC
NA,TRBV7-2,NA,TRBJ2-7,CASSLALTTSNYEQYF,TGTGCCAGCAGCTTAGCGCTTACAACAAGCAACTACGAGCAGTACTTC
many,TRBV7-9,NA,TRBJ2-1,CASSSLGFGDEQFF,TGTGCCAGCAGCTCCCTCGGGTTTGGCGATGAGCAGTTCTTC
many,TRBV13,TRBD1,TRBJ1-3,CASSLSGQVSGNTIYF,TGTGCCAGCAGCTTAAGCGGACAGGTCTCTGGAAACACCATATATTTT
once,TRBV19,TRBD2,TRBJ2-1,CASSTSGGHSEQIF,TGTGCCAGTAGTACTAGCGGGGGACACAGTGAGCAGATCTTC
NA,TRBV7-8,NA,TRBJ1-2,CASSLVGTGYTF,TGTGCCAGCAGCTTAGTTGGGACGGGCTACACCTTC
many,TRBV30,NA,TRBJ2-7,CAHSLGDNYEQYF,TGTGCTCACAGCCTGGGGGACAACTACGAGCAGTACTTC
NA,TRBV11-2,NA,TRBJ1-2,CASKGESAGGYTF,TGTGCCAGCAAAGGGGAATCAGCGGGAGGCTACACCTTC
NA,TRBV19,TRBD2,TRBJ2-1,CASSFGLAGFNEQFF,TGTGCCAGTAGTTTTGGACTAGCGGGTTTCAATGAGCAGTTCTTC
NA,TRBV2,TRBD1,TRBJ1-2,CASNPTGRANYGYTF,TGTGCCAGCAATCCGACAGGGCGAGCTAACTATGGCTACACCTTC
NA,TRBV10-1,TRBD1,TRBJ1-5,CARILDRDYGNQPQHF,TGCGCCAGGATACTGGACAGGGACTACGGTAACCAGCCCCAGCATTTT
NA,TRBV7-2,NA,TRBJ1-1,CASSFPGNTEAFF,TGTGCCAGCAGCTTTCCCGGGAACACTGAAGCTTTCTTT
many,TRBV12-3/TRBV12-4,NA,TRBJ1-1,CASSGAGRTMRAFF,TGTGCCAGCAGCGGAGCGGGAAGAACCATGAGAGCTTTCTTT
NA,TRBV2,NA,TRBJ2-7,CASSEQGETYEQYF,TGTGCCAGCAGTGAGCAAGGTGAAACCTACGAGCAGTACTTC
NA,TRBV10-2,NA,TRBJ2-1,CASTDRTSFNEQFF,TGCGCCAGCACCGACAGGACCTCCTTCAATGAGCAGTTCTTC
NA,TRBV29-1,NA,TRBJ2-1,CSVGPGDEQFF,TGCAGCGTTGGCCCAGGCGATGAGCAGTTCTTC
NA,TRBV2,TRBD1,TRBJ1-5,CASSEGQGGQPQHF,TGTGCCAGCAGTGAAGGACAGGGTGGACAGCCCCAGCATTTT
few,TRBV5-4,TRBD2,TRBJ2-7,CASSWTSAYEQYF,TGTGCCAGCAGCTGGACTAGCGCCTACGAGCAGTACTTC
NA,TRBV12-3/TRBV12-4,NA,TRBJ2-2,CASSQGTGGLFF,TGTGCCAGCAGTCAAGGGACCGGGGGGCTGTTTTTT
many,TRBV20-1,NA,TRBJ2-1,CSARDEGAGSSYNEQFF,TGCAGTGCTAGAGATGAGGGGGCCGGGAGCTCCTACAATGAGCAGTTCTTC
NA,TRBV7-8,NA,TRBJ2-7,CASSLRVGGSYEQYF,TGTGCCAGCAGCTTAAGGGTGGGGGGCTCCTACGAGCAGTACTTC
once,TRBV15,TRBD2,TRBJ2-1,CATKAGGIDNEQSF,TGTGCCACCAAGGCGGGGGGCATCGACAATGAGCAGTCCTTC
few,TRBV19,NA,TRBJ1-3,CASSIKATGTRNTIYF,TGTGCCAGTAGTATAAAGGCGACGGGGACAAGAAACACCATATATTTT
few,TRBV10-3,TRBD1,TRBJ2-5,CAIHRDREETQYF,TGTGCCATTCACCGGGACAGGGAAGAGACCCAGTACTTC
NA,TRBV24-1,NA,TRBJ2-5,CATSGGNETQYF,TGTGCCACCAGTGGGGGAAATGAGACCCAGTACTTC
many,TRBV4-1,NA,TRBJ2-5,CASSQDIRPVQTQYF,TGCGCCAGCAGCCAAGATATTCGCCCTGTGCAGACCCAGTACTTC
many,TRBV7-8,NA,TRBJ1-4,CASSLVESGAFNEKLFF,TGTGCCAGCAGCTTAGTCGAGTCGGGGGCTTTTAATGAAAAACTGTTTTTT
NA,TRBV24-1,TRBD1,TRBJ1-5,CATSPGQGEPQHF,TGTGCCACCAGTCCTGGGCAGGGGGAGCCCCAGCATTTT
NA,TRBV25-1,NA,TRBJ2-3,CATYGGASTDTQYF,TGTGCCACCTATGGGGGGGCTAGCACAGATACGCAGTATTTT
many,TRBV7-2,NA,TRBJ1-5,CASSLGPGSNQPQHF,TGTGCCAGCAGCTTAGGACCAGGTAGCAATCAGCCCCAGCATTTT
many,TRBV7-2,NA,TRBJ2-3,CASSSSVDTQYF,TGTGCCAGCAGCTCCAGTGTAGATACGCAGTATTTT
many,TRBV9,TRBD2,TRBJ2-7,CASSPISGRASYEQYF,TGTGCCAGCAGCCCTATTAGCGGGAGGGCGTCCTACGAGCAGTACTTC
NA,TRBV11-1,TRBD1,TRBJ1-1,CASSLRRGTGNTEAFF,TGTGCCAGCAGCTTACGACGAGGGACAGGGAACACTGAAGCTTTCTTT
NA,TRBV7-3,TRBD1,TRBJ1-1,CASSLIGTGEAFF,TGTGCCAGCAGCTTAATTGGGACAGGTGAAGCTTTCTTT
NA,TRBV14,NA,TRBJ1-2,CASSQDGQGDYGYTF,TGTGCCAGCAGCCAAGATGGGCAGGGCGACTATGGCTACACCTTC
NA,TRBV10-3,TRBD1,TRBJ1-2,CAISALDRAGYTF,TGTGCCATCAGTGCTTTGGACAGGGCGGGCTACACCTTC
NA,TRBV7-2,TRBD2,TRBJ2-7,CASSFSGRAYEQYF,TGTGCCAGCAGTTTCTCCGGGAGGGCCTACGAGCAGTACTTC
NA,TRBV7-8,TRBD1,TRBJ1-1,CASKPTGATEAFF,TGTGCCAGTAAGCCGACAGGGGCCACTGAAGCTTTCTTT
many,TRBV19,NA,TRBJ1-1,CASRNPGARTEAFF,TGTGCCAGTAGGAACCCAGGGGCGAGGACTGAAGCTTTCTTT
many,TRBV6-6,NA,TRBJ1-1,CASRRGGAEAFF,TGTGCCAGCAGAAGGGGGGGGGCTGAAGCTTTCTTT
few,TRBV10-3,NA,TRBJ1-2,CAISGGQNYGYTF,TGTGCCATCAGTGGAGGTCAGAACTATGGCTACACCTTC
many,TRBV7-2,NA,TRBJ2-7,CASSYQGQLGHEQYF,TGTGCCAGCAGCTACCAGGGACAATTAGGGCACGAGCAGTACTTC
many,TRBV27,NA,TRBJ1-2,CALGSYGYTF,TGTGCCCTTGGGAGTTATGGCTACACCTTC
many,TRBV19,TRBD1,TRBJ1-5,CASHDRASPRDQPQHF,TGTGCCAGCCACGACAGGGCGTCGCCAAGGGATCAGCCCCAGCATTTT
many,TRBV5-1,NA,TRBJ2-7,CASSPGTGPYEQYF,TGCGCCAGCAGCCCCGGGACGGGACCCTACGAGCAGTACTTC
few,TRBV7-7,TRBD2,TRBJ2-5,CASSLRGEQETQYF,TGTGCTAGCAGCTTGCGGGGGGAGCAAGAGACCCAGTACTTC
many,TRBV12-3/TRBV12-4,TRBD2,TRBJ2-7,CASSPSRVLDSGEQYF,TGTGCCAGCAGTCCATCGCGCGTGTTAGATAGCGGGGAGCAGTACTTC